This TCR beta chain was documented in a study of T cells in Graves' hyperthyroidism and ophthalmopathy (dated by TCRdb to between 2018 and 2020). Looking at the study overall: Peripheral blood samples were taken at the time of initial diagnosis, prior to any treatment. To identify TCR V-J signatures that set the groups apart, the researchers used a discovery cohort of 100 patients, made up of 43 with Graves' ophthalmopathy and approximately 57 with stable Graves' hyperthyroidism. Prospective prediction of ophthalmopathy was tested in an independent validation cohort of 18 to 20 hyperthyroidism patients and 17 patients who later progressed to ophthalmopathy. For training and testing, the 100 or so patients in the discovery cohort were randomly divided in a 7:3 ratio. In roughly six Graves' hyperthyroidism patients, the study also compared T-cell repertoires from thyroid tissue with T-cell repertoires from blood. Once sampling was done, hyperthyroidism patients were given methimazole at a starting dose of 30 mg daily, whereas ophthalmopathy patients were given high-dose intravenous methylprednisolone. The paper describes TCR Vbeta CDR3 sequencing of roughly 130 peripheral blood samples, made up of roughly 45 ophthalmopathy patients, roughly 72 hyperthyroidism patients and 17 progressor patients.

The paper as a whole reports these results and caveats: A 13 V-J signature model separated ophthalmopathy from stable hyperthyroidism, with roughly 88% sensitivity and roughly 81% specificity in cross-validation and 80%/75% in testing. Sample size was not statistically predetermined, and blinding of investigators to group allocation was not performed. In validation, the model predicted progression to ophthalmopathy a median of around six months before onset, with approximately 68% sensitivity and roughly 77% specificity. Blood samples also contained most of the expanded thyroid clonotypes (frequency above 0.001), which suggests that blood repertoires may reflect thyroid immune responses.

There are many counts of this clonotype. Its antigen is not yet known. No base-level quality is on record; no much larger clone is a single base apart. Based on the germline V gene, the CDR1 and CDR2 sequences are SGHTA and FQGNSA. Inclusive of the bounding cysteine and phenylalanine, the CDR3 is 15 residues long. Only CDR3 DNA is held: 45 bases, read in frame from base 1. Trimming accounts for 5 bases at V and 8 bases at J, while the number of junction bases matched to no gene is 10. The TCR beta CDR3 regions were amplified from the RNA transcripts. A first-round RT-PCR of the TCR CDR3 used the HTBI primer set with the Qiagen OneStep RT-PCR kit. Libraries were constructed in a second round of multiplex PCR, after which size selection and purification were performed. Sequencing of the libraries was done on an Illumina HiSeq2000 using paired-end 100 bp reads. On the study's bioinformatics: SOAPnuke was used to process the raw data, with reads discarded if the reads contained adapters or uncalled bases, had a mean Phred below 15, or lacked an exact constant-primer or identifier match. COPE v1.2.5 was used to merge the high-quality paired reads, and each unique nucleotide sequence was defined as a clonotype. MiTCR v1.1 was used to align clonotypes to the IMGT TRBV, TRBD and TRBJ reference segments. Only V-J combinations with frequency above 0.0001, covering 98% to 99.2% of repertoires, were analysed. A TCS score was defined as the ratio of F50 (clonal expansion) to E x V (chaos), with BLOSUM62-based TCRdist applied between CDR3 peptides within each V-J. Welch's t-statistics and random forest reduced just over 500 V-J features to 10 to 15, which were used in a naive Bayes classifier (R e1071). The public reads were quality trimmed at Q25 with fastp and then assembled into clones with MiXCR by TCRdb, keeping productive beta chains. Each CDR3 protein gets just one entry, which takes the most common genes and DNA from the rows behind it. TCRdb's processing, not the study's, gives the V and J calls here. The table for this sample lists about 640,000 distinct CDR3 sequences; around 20% of them were counted only once. 30% to 40% of the sample comes from the top ten.

Ophthalmopathy patients had moderately to severely active disease, Clinical Activity Score of at least 3, NOSPECS grade of at least 4, and duration under 3 months. Patients with uncontrolled infections, other autoimmune diseases, pregnancy or lactation were excluded. Clinical symptoms, serum thyroxine and TRAb, thyroid ultrasound, and orbital computed tomography formed the basis for the diagnoses. Ficoll-Paque density gradient centrifugation was used to isolate PBMCs from around 10 ml of fresh peripheral blood. Trizol reagent was used to extract total RNA, and RNA quality was then checked on an Agilent 2100 Bioanalyzer.

This sequence was found in a man aged 25-45 years with Graves' ophthalmopathy. Sequencing was performed on blood. Here the chain combines TRBV7-2 and TRBJ1-2; TRBD1 fits 11 bases in the junction. The bases are TGTGCCAGCAGCCAGACACCGGGACAGGGGGACGGCTACACCTTC. It codes for CASSQTPGQGDGYTF. The variable domain in full, with residues beyond the CDR3 obtained from the reference TRBV7-2 and TRBJ1-2 genes, is GAGVSQSPSNKVTEKGKDVELRCDPISGHTALYWYRQSLGQGLEFLIYFQGNSAPDKSGLPSDRFSAERTGGSVSTLTIQRTQQEDSAVYLCASSQTPGQGDGYTFGSGTRLTVV.